This paragraph covers one TCR beta chain sequence. As to treatment: around 19 received Ad26.COV2.S at low or high dose, single or two shots; roughly five received placebo; per-sample allocation not given. Each sample was drawn 63 days after the first injection (of vaccine or placebo). Cohort 1b enrolled adults aged 18-55 years in Boston. The administered vaccine (an Ad26 vector) expressed Wuhan-strain SARS-CoV-2 spike. These data originate in a study of Ad26.COV2.S vaccination and SARS-CoV-2 variants. This CDR3 region has 17 residues. The V gene lost 0 bases and the J gene lost 2 bases, with 11 bases spanning the gap. CDR1 LGHNA and CDR2 YSLEER come from the germline V gene. Using immunoSEQ multiplex PCR, the repertoire was profiled, and TCRdb retains in-frame clones only, with some absent. The sample lists about 680,000 clones; about 89% were seen once.

The sequenced sample was peripheral blood, obtained in a trial of Ad26.COV2.S vaccine versus placebo. The chain combines TRBV4-3 with TRBJ2-6, with unresolved D. The TCR was taken from a person between 18 and 65 years old who received the Ad26.COV2.S COVID-19 vaccine or a placebo. CDR3 sequence reads: CASSQEAQITGANVLTF. CDR3 DNA: TGCGCCAGCAGCCAAGAGGCCCAGATTACTGGGGCCAACGTCCTGACTTTC.